The clone carrying this TCR beta chain appeared a few times. Its antigen is still unknown. The record originates from a study of beta chain features in type 1 diabetes. Whole-study findings and limits: People with Type 1 diabetes carried modestly yet significantly shorter TCRB CDR3s in all four CD4+ subsets. Unsettled here was the matter of whether HLA type influences TCRB rearrangement.

Germline V gene sequence: CDR1 SQVTM, CDR2 ANQGSEA. This CDR3 is 15 amino acids long. With V trimmed by 6 bases and J by 2 bases, 10 bases remained unmatched. cDNA synthesis used the whole RNA isolate, giving expressed TCRB sequences. TCRdb's table, derived via immunoSEQ multiplex PCR, lists solely in-frame clones and lacks some. The table records more than 120,000 clones, less than 15% of them present only once. This TCR came from a man in his late teens or twenties with type 1 diabetes. The sequencing sample was made of central memory CD4+ T cells from blood. J is TRBJ2-3 and V is TRBV29-1, with TRBD1 matching over 8 bases. The CDR3 spells CSVNGGQGNTDTQYF. As DNA, the CDR3 is TGCAGCGTCAATGGTGGACAGGGAAACACAGATACGCAGTATTTT.